These T cell receptor beta chains were read from a single sample in a study of cytomegalovirus exposure and HLA in healthy donors. Method: immunoSEQ multiplex PCR; TCRdb's copy keeps in-frame clones and lacks some. The table lists around 100,000 clones, roughly 74% of them singletons. The sample was PBMCs. Receptors originate from a woman aged 25 to 45 in good health and CMV-seronegative. Each CDR3 is given with its conserved first and last residue. The D gene is left open where the match is weak. Clone size is stated in some rows and not others, as once, few, many or a class when expanded.

-	TRBJ1-1	-	11	TRBV19	TGTGCCAGCTGGGGAGGGAATGAAGCTTTCTTT	CASWGGNEAFF
-	TRBJ2-3	few	16	TRBV6-6	TGTGCCAGCAGTTACCCCCGACAATTTAGCACAGATACGCAGTATTTT	CASSYPRQFSTDTQYF
-	TRBJ2-5	-	12	TRBV2	TGTGCCTCCAGGGGGGCCGGGGAGACCCAGTACTTC	CASRGAGETQYF
-	TRBJ1-1	many	13	TRBV6-1	TGTGCCAGCACCCGGACAGAGAACACTGAAGCTTTCTTT	CASTRTENTEAFF
TRBD2	TRBJ2-2	once	17	TRBV15	TGTGCCACCAGCAGAGATCGAGCGGGAGGGACTGGCGGGGAGCTGTTTTTT	CATSRDRAGGTGGELFF
-	TRBJ1-1	-	14	TRBV5-1	TGCGCCAGCAGCCTGGACCCGGGGAACACTGAAGCTTTCTTT	CASSLDPGNTEAFF
-	TRBJ2-2	few	15	TRBV4-3	TGCGCCAGCAGCCAAGATTTACAGGGGAGGGGGGAGCTGTTTTTT	CASSQDLQGRGELFF
-	TRBJ2-1	-	12	TRBV30	TGTGCCTGGAGTGAGGGGGGGGTTGAGCAGTTCTTC	CAWSEGGVEQFF
-	TRBJ2-1	-	16	TRBV5-1	TGCGCCAGCAGCTCCCAACCCATGAGCTCCTACAATGAGCAGTTCTTC	CASSSQPMSSYNEQFF
-	TRBJ2-7	few	12	TRBV27	TGTGCCAGCAGTTTAGGGCCCAGCGAGCAGTACTTC	CASSLGPSEQYF
-	TRBJ1-2	-	13	TRBV7-6	TGTGCCAGCAGCCATGGACAGTCGGAAGGCTACACCTTC	CASSHGQSEGYTF
-	TRBJ1-5	-	16	TRBV27	TGTGCCAGCAGTCCCCGTTTTGAGGGTTGGGATCAGCCCCAGCATTTT	CASSPRFEGWDQPQHF
TRBD2	TRBJ2-1	-	17	TRBV29-1	TGCAGCGTTGACGGGACTAGCGGGGGGGCCGGGATCAATGAGCAGTTCTTC	CSVDGTSGGAGINEQFF
-	TRBJ2-3	-	13	TRBV6-1	TGTGCCAGCAGACTCCGGGACTCGTATACGCAGTATTTT	CASRLRDSYTQYF
-	TRBJ2-1	-	15	TRBV10-3	TGTGCCATCAGTGAGAAAGAGACAACCCTCAATGAGCAGTTCTTC	CAISEKETTLNEQFF
-	TRBJ1-1	-	14	TRBV5-6	TGTGCCAGCAGCTCGGGTGGTATAAGCTCTGAAGCTTTCTTT	CASSSGGISSEAFF
-	TRBJ1-2	-	16	TRBV27	TGTGCCAGCAGTGTCTTTCGGGGGATCACCCACTATGGCTACACCTTC	CASSVFRGITHYGYTF
TRBD1	TRBJ1-2	-	15	TRBV5-1	TGCGCCAGCAGCTTGGTTTCCGACAGGGCCTATGGCTACACCTTC	CASSLVSDRAYGYTF
-	TRBJ1-1	few	15	TRBV4-1	TGCGCCAGCAGCCTTTCGGACAGACCAAACACTGAAGCTTTCTTT	CASSLSDRPNTEAFF
-	TRBJ1-4	-	17	TRBV12-5	TGTGCTAGTGGTTTGGGAACTCGGACAATACCTAATGAAAAACTGTTTTTT	CASGLGTRTIPNEKLFF
-	TRBJ2-3	-	13	TRBV5-1	TGCGCCAGCAGCTTGCTAGCTCAAGATACGCAGTATTTT	CASSLLAQDTQYF
TRBD1	TRBJ1-1	-	12	TRBV6-1	TGTTCGACATTGTGGGGACAGGGAGAAGCTTTCTTT	CSTLWGQGEAFF
-	TRBJ2-5	-	14	TRBV6-5	TGTGCCAGCGCGAGGCCCCATGAACTGGAGACCCAGTACTTC	CASARPHELETQYF